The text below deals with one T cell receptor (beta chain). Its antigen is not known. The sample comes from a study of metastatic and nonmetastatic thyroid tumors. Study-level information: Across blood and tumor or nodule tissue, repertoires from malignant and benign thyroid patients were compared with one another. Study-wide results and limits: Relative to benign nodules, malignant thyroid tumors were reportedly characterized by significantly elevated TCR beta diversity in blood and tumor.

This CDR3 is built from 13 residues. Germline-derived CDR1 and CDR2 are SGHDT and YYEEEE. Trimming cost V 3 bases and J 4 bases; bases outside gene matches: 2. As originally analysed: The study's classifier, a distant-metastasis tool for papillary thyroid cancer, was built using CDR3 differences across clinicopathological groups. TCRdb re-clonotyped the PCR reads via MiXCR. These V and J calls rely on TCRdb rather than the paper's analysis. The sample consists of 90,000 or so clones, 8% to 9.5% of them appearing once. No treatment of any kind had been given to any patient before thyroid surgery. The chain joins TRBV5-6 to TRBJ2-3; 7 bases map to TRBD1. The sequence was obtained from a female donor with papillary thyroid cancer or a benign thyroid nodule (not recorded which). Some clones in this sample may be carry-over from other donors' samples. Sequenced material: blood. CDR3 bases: TGTGCCAGCAGCTCGACAGGGTCAGATACGCAGTATTTT. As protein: CASSSTGSDTQYF. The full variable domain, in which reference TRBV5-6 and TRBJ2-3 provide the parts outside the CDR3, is DAGVTQSPTHLIKTRGQQVTLRCSPKSGHDTVSWYQQALGQGPQFIFQYYEEEERQRGNFPDRFSGHQFPNYSSELNVNALLLGDSALYLCASSSTGSDTQYFGPGTRLTVL.